The 25 T cell receptor beta chains presented below share a single source sample, sequenced in a study of T-cell memory formation after mild COVID-19. One entry per CDR3 protein, called by TCRdb with MiXCR from the 5' RACE reads. This sample has around 300,000 distinct CDR3 sequences, with over 10% found just once. Sequencing used PBMCs or a T cell subset sorted from them (not recorded which). The receptors were gathered from a man between 18 and 35 years old who had mild COVID-19 (a few samples of this study predate the infection). Cell type and time point are not known.

This clonotype has just a few counts. The chain couples TRBV27 to TRBJ2-3; weak D call: TRBD1 (6 bases). CDR1 MNHEY and CDR2 SMNVEV come from the germline V gene (reference sequence). This CDR3 region has 12 residues. Trimming removed 8 bases from V and 2 bases from J, with 8 bases in between. CDR3: CASQGYTDTQYF. The CDR3, as DNA: TGTGCCAGCCAGGGGTACACAGATACGCAGTATTTT.

This clonotype was recorded at least ten times. The chain is built from TRBV10-3 and TRBJ2-1; 7 bases are a match to TRBD2. Germline CDR1 ENHRY, CDR2 SYGVKD. This CDR3 region has 13 residues. V trimming: 3 bases; J trimming: 6 bases; junction bases outside the gene matches: 2. CDR3 in DNA: TGTGCCATCAGTGAACCGGGGGGCAATGAGCAGTTCTTC. This encodes CAISEPGGNEQFF.

V is TRBV5-1 and J is TRBJ1-2; maybe TRBD1 (5 bases). Trimming took 0 bases from V and 0 from J, leaving 12 bases between them. This CDR3 has 16 amino acids. Germline CDR1 and CDR2: SGHRS and YFSETQ. This CDR3 reads CASSLAPLGANYGYTF. For the CDR3, the DNA is TGCGCCAGCAGCTTGGCGCCCCTAGGGGCTAACTATGGCTACACCTTC.

In DNA form, the CDR3 reads TGCAGTGCAAAGTGGGGGTACGAGCAGTACGTC. It encodes CSAKWGYEQYV. J is TRBJ2-7 and V is TRBV20-1, with D perhaps matching TRBD1 or TRBD2 (5 bases each). V was shortened by 6 bases and J by 4 bases, with 10 bases between the two germline ends. There are 11 residues in the CDR3. CDR1 is DFQATT and CDR2 is SNEGSKA in the germline V gene (reference sequence).

The chain has TRBV6-5 and TRBJ1-2; no clear D gene. V was cut by 5 bases and J by 2 bases, with 9 bases left in between. Germline values: CDR1 MNHEY, CDR2 SVGAGI. This CDR3 region has 13 residues. CDR3 in amino acids: CASSHNPNYGYTF. The CDR3 DNA is TGTGCCAGCAGTCATAATCCCAACTATGGCTACACCTTC.

This clonotype has more than one count but fewer than ten. The V call is TRBV7-3, the J call TRBJ2-7, with D possibly called TRBD1 or TRBD2 (5 bases each). The CDR3 has 15 residues. V was clipped by 5 bases and J by 1 base, with 15 bases between them. Germline-derived CDR1 and CDR2 are SGHTA and FQGTGA. CDR3: CASSRSGTGSYEQYF. CDR3 nucleotide sequence: TGTGCCAGCAGCCGCTCCGGGACCGGTTCCTACGAGCAGTACTTC.

This clonotype was seen a handful of times. The genes are TRBV19 and TRBJ2-1; 7 bases match TRBD2. With 0 bases clipped from V and 0 bases from J, the junction kept 5 bases outside the gene matches. The CDR3 length is 17 residues. The germline gives CDR1 LNHDA, CDR2 SQIVND (reference sequence). The CDR3 is CASSIDPGGGSYNEQFF. In DNA, the CDR3 is TGTGCCAGTAGTATAGATCCCGGCGGGGGCTCCTACAATGAGCAGTTCTTC.

This clonotype turned up a few times. The rearrangement links TRBV7-3 to TRBJ2-4; TRBD1 matches 10 bases. The germline CDR1 and CDR2 sequences are SGHTA and FQGTGA. The CDR3 runs 16 residues. V lost 3 bases, J lost 1 base, and 3 bases stayed unmatched. The CDR3 nucleotides are TGTGCCAGCAGCTTGACAGGGGGCTTCGCCAAAAACATTCAGTACTTC. This sequence encodes CASSLTGGFAKNIQYF.

The chain couples TRBV4-1 to TRBJ1-1, with unresolved D. V lost 5 bases to trimming and J lost 1 base, with 17 bases between them. CDR1 is MGHRA and CDR2 is YSYEKL in the germline V gene. This CDR3 has 16 residues. CDR3 coding DNA: TGCGCCAGCAGCGAATCGGCCGGTCGGGAGAACACTGAAGCTTTCTTT. Encoded protein: CASSESAGRENTEAFF.

This clonotype was counted a few times. The CDR3 bases are TGTGCCAGCAGTCTCCCGGCAGGGGAGACCCAGTACTTC. Amino acids: CASSLPAGETQYF. The chain joins TRBV28 to TRBJ2-5; tentative D call: TRBD1 (5 bases). V lost 5 bases, J lost 5 bases, and 12 bases lay in between. The V gene's germline CDR1 is MDHEN and CDR2 SYDVKM. The CDR3 has 13 amino acids.

The chain recombines TRBV14 with TRBJ1-1; the D gene is possibly TRBD1 (5 bases). Germline V gene sequence: CDR1 SGHDN, CDR2 FVKESK. V was shortened by 1 base and J by 11 bases, with 17 bases between the two germline ends. This CDR3 is built from 14 residues. CDR3 DNA: TGTGCCAGCAGCCAAGTTGGCGGGACGGCTGGGGCTTTCTTT. This translates into CASSQVGGTAGAFF.

This clonotype was seen repeatedly, ten times or more. This chain connects TRBV23-1 to TRBJ2-2, with a tentative D call TRBD1 (6 bases). TRBV23-1 is flagged as an ORF with uncertain function. V was cut by 8 bases and J by 2 bases, with 27 bases left in between. CDR3 length: 19 amino acids. Written as DNA, the CDR3 is TGCGCCAGCTCCCTCGTCTGGCCAGGGGTGACCTCTAACACCGGGGAGCTGTTTTTT. It encodes CASSLVWPGVTSNTGELFF.

V and J are TRBV4-3 and TRBJ1-2, with 11 bases that match TRBD1. This CDR3 has 15 residues. The trim removed 4 bases at V and 5 bases at J, leaving 6 bases unmatched. Germline assignment: CDR1 LGHNA and CDR2 YSLEER. This CDR3 reads CASSLWTGGAYGYTF. The DNA for the CDR3 is TGCGCCAGCAGCCTTTGGACAGGGGGCGCTTATGGCTACACCTTC.

This clonotype has more than one count but fewer than ten. The chain is built from TRBV30 and TRBJ2-7; 8 nucleotides match TRBD1. Germline V gene lookup returns CDR1 GTSNPN and CDR2 SVGIG (reference sequence). The V segment lost 2 bases and the J segment 5 bases; nucleotides outside the gene matches: 11. CDR3 size: 15 residues. The CDR3 DNA is TGTGCCTGGAGTCCGGCCGATAGACAGGGGCACGAGCAGTACTTC. Its translation is CAWSPADRQGHEQYF.

In nucleotides, the CDR3 is TGTGCCAGTAGTAAGGGCCTCGGGAGCTATGGCTACACCTTC. Its translation is CASSKGLGSYGYTF. The chain joins TRBV19 to TRBJ1-2; D unclear. This CDR3 region has 14 residues. V was cut by 4 bases and J by 4 bases, with 13 bases left in between. Looked up from germline, CDR1 is LNHDA and CDR2 is SQIVND (reference sequence).

This chain joins TRBV2 and TRBJ1-1; no clear D. Germline V lookup: CDR1 SNHLY, CDR2 FYNNEI. The CDR3 spans 13 residues. Trimming removed 4 bases from V and 1 base from J, with 7 bases in between. The CDR3 DNA sequence: TGTGCCAGCAGTGTACAGACGAACACTGAAGCTTTCTTT. This encodes CASSVQTNTEAFF.

At least ten counts were recorded for this clonotype. The rearrangement joins TRBV5-1 to TRBJ1-1; maybe TRBD1 (5 bases). V lost 3 bases and J lost 6, with 12 bases in between. The germline V gene has CDR1 SGHRS and CDR2 YFSETQ. This CDR3 has 13 amino acids. The CDR3 coding sequence is TGCGCCAGCAGCTCCCGGACGGGGCCTGAAGCTTTCTTT. Its protein product is CASSSRTGPEAFF.

This clonotype was seen a few times. This sequence joins TRBV7-2 and TRBJ2-3, with 8 bases fitting TRBD2. The V and J ends lost 5 bases and 6 bases, in that order; junction bases with no gene match: 10. The CDR3 runs 15 residues. Germline V gene lookup returns CDR1 SGHTA and CDR2 FQGNSA. CDR3 loop: CASSTQSRGGDTQYF. In nucleotides, the CDR3 is TGTGCCAGCAGCACGCAGAGTCGCGGGGGGGATACGCAGTATTTT.

This clonotype was observed a few times. V gene TRBV6-6 combines with J gene TRBJ2-5; 7 bases are shared with TRBD1. The CDR3 contains 15 residues. With 0 bases clipped from V and 5 bases from J, the junction kept 6 bases outside the gene matches. Germline V gene lookup returns CDR1 MNHNY and CDR2 SVGAGI (reference sequence). CDR3 loop: CASSYSTGTGETQYF. In DNA form, the CDR3 reads TGTGCCAGCAGTTACTCGACAGGGACCGGGGAGACCCAGTACTTC.

The table lists this clonotype with a few counts. The genes are TRBV28 and TRBJ1-2; D may be TRBD1 (6 bases). V was shortened by 5 bases and J by 8 bases, with 12 bases between the two germline ends. Germline V gene sequence: CDR1 MDHEN, CDR2 SYDVKM. The CDR3 is 12 amino acids. The CDR3 DNA reads TGTGCCAGCAGTAGTAGGGGGGAGGGCTACACCTTC. This codes for CASSSRGEGYTF.

In this sample, this clonotype turned up many times. The chain combines TRBV28 with TRBJ1-4, with D possibly matching TRBD1 (5 bases). From germline, CDR1 is MDHEN and CDR2 SYDVKM. The CDR3 extends over 13 amino acids. V gave up 10 bases and J gave up 6 bases, with 15 bases separating them. The CDR3 is CATWDGAYEKLFF. DNA of the CDR3: TGTGCCACCTGGGACGGGGCTTATGAAAAACTGTTTTTT.

This clonotype showed up just a few times. V is TRBV20-1 and J is TRBJ2-1, with 8 bases fitting TRBD2. The CDR3 has 16 amino acids. Germline trimming cut 3 bases from V and 4 bases from J; bases unmatched to any gene: 11. Germline lookup yields CDR1 DFQATT and CDR2 SNEGSKA (reference sequence). CDR3 sequence reads: CSARTPRGGSYNEQFF. In nucleotides, the CDR3 is TGCAGTGCTAGGACCCCTCGCGGGGGGAGTTACAATGAGCAGTTCTTC.

The J gene is TRBJ2-3, the V gene TRBV11-1, with TRBD2 identical over 9 bases. The CDR3 loop spans 15 amino acids. The germline gives CDR1 SGHAT, CDR2 FQDESV (reference sequence). With 3 bases clipped from V and 2 bases from J, the junction kept 3 bases outside the gene matches. The CDR3 DNA sequence: TGTGCCAGCAGCTTTAGCGGGGGCCCCACAGATACGCAGTATTTT. This sequence encodes CASSFSGGPTDTQYF.

This clonotype has a count of ten or more. The V call is TRBV20-1, the J call TRBJ2-7; 9 bases match TRBD1. The CDR3 consists of 17 residues. Germline V gene lookup returns CDR1 DFQATT and CDR2 SNEGSKA (reference sequence). V shed 4 bases and J 5 bases; nucleotides not matched to a gene: 18. This CDR3 is CSAKRSSGTGRLHEQYV. CDR3 DNA sequence: TGCAGTGCTAAGAGGTCGTCCGGGACAGGGCGCTTGCACGAGCAGTACGTC.

This clonotype was counted many times. This chain joins TRBV12-3 or TRBV12-4 and TRBJ1-1, with 10 bases matching TRBD1. The CDR3 consists of 15 residues. V trimming: 5 bases; J trimming: 5 bases; junction bases outside the gene matches: 8. The CDR3 sequence is CASSARQGAQTEAFF. CDR3 DNA sequence: TGTGCCAGCAGTGCGAGACAGGGGGCACAGACTGAAGCTTTCTTT.